Given below is one T cell receptor (beta chain) in context. Its antigen remains undetermined. Nothing much larger sits one base from this clone, and base qualities are not available. Inclusion was restricted to participants for whom at least one PBMC sample before ART initiation and at least two post-ART samples were available. All participants with HIV were treated in the United States of America. Cryopreserved samples of about 0.95-11 million PBMC were thawed and washed before DNA extraction. At the time of the earliest PBMC sample for each participant with HIV, ages ranged from roughly 23 to 60 years. Each participant contributed PBMC samples from 1-4 timepoints before ART initiation and 2-8 timepoints after ART initiation, with a median of 7 samples. For every participant, serial HIV viral load, CD4+ T-cell count, ART history and demographic data were obtained. Using a Qiagen kit on a QIAcube, genomic DNA was extracted from unsorted PBMC, with samples processed in batches of 12.

The immunoSEQ hsTCRB v3.0 assay was used at survey level resolution to sequence the TRB variable region. A depth of roughly 40,000-55,000 T-cell genomes per sample was targeted for TRB sequencing. Pooled TRB libraries were sequenced on an Illumina MiSeq with a v3 150-cycle kit. The paper's data handling went like this. Analysis of repertoires was carried out in R inside a reproducible Nextflow workflow spanning QC, data transformation and analysis. Custom analyses were implemented in LymphoSeq2, an R package for AIRR-Seq data exploration. Several samples that yielded fewer than 5000 total TRB sequences were excluded, so that approximately 200 HIV repertoires were analyzed. Among the roughly 190 retained HIV repertoires, 55 to 60 were collected before ART initiation and 120 to 140 after ART initiation. Each repertoire was downsampled to 5000 TRB nucleotide sequences, and summary statistics were averaged across 100 downsampling iterations. The analysis kept only TRB sequences whose CDR3 regions were at least seven amino acids long. A Shannon entropy-derived clonality score and the Gini coefficient were used to measure diversity. In repertoire networks, the top 5000 CDR3 amino acid sequences were linked whenever an edit distance of one separated two sequences. For TRB CDR3 amino acid sequences, GLIPH2 was used to predict antigen specificity groups and MHC restriction. CDR3 amino acid sequences were matched against VDJdb and McPAS-TCR to flag known CMV, EBV, HIV or tissue antigen associations. Pre-ART, post-ART and control groups were compared with Wilcoxon signed-rank tests and Holm-Bonferroni correction. TCRdb's version of the immuneACCESS table is confined to in-frame rearrangements and falls short of the full clone set. An unresolved V gene accounts for under half of the shortfall where checked; the remainder is of unknown origin. Clone size and the V and J calls come from that table; the DNA yielded D and trimming. In all, the sample holds more than 20,000 clones, and approximately 86% of those were seen once. Of the sample, around 3.9% is held by the ten largest clones.

The data were obtained in a study of long-term antiretroviral therapy in people with HIV (dated by TCRdb to between 2021 and 2024). Regarding the complete study: The earliest samples were collected about a decade before the 2015 WHO recommendation for immediate ART, when ART was typically delayed until CD4 counts fell. A total of roughly 200 cryopreserved PBMC samples came from around 30 adults with confirmed HIV infection and were collected serially over a mean of roughly six years (range 1-12). About a third of the roughly 30 participants with HIV were female. No cross-contamination during QIAcube processing was seen in test extractions of a monoclonal T-cell line run alongside 25 to 35 polyclonal samples. Whether ART initiation and durable HIV suppression were associated with changes in peripheral blood TRB repertoire composition and diversity was tested in a retrospective serial study.

General conclusions and limits of the study: Starting ART was linked to a significant rise in TRB diversity, yet even with long-term ART the diversity remained significantly lower than in transplant donor controls. HIV repertoires had narrower CDR3 length ranges than controls, and the network structure suggested an antigen-experienced repertoire that shifted only slightly toward naive after ART. Because cell numbers in pre-ART samples were limited, unsorted PBMC were profiled instead of sorted CD4+ and CD8+ T cells. Inferences about post-ART repertoire changes were limited because no data were available on ART adherence, viral resistance or therapy changes. Expanded TRB clones identified before ART initiation dominated the repertoire at all time points, although this dominance fluctuated and declined in many PLHIV after ART. Samples dated from the mid-2000s to the late 2010s, and the ART regimens used may be less effective than current ones. Since PBMC availability was limited, sequencing covered only the TCR beta chain, with no alpha chain pairing.

The junction shows trimming of 5 bases on V and 3 bases on J, plus 14 bases between the germline ends. Counted from cysteine to phenylalanine, this CDR3 has 15 amino acids. The entry retains the CDR3 DNA only, 45 bases that are in frame from base 1. Sequences LGHNT (CDR1) and FRNRAP (CDR2) are obtained from the germline V gene. The chain links TRBV12-5 with TRBJ1-5; the D gene cannot be named for sure. The receptor's source is a man between 18 and 29 years old with HIV. The sample consisted of unsorted PBMCs, taken about 4 years after starting antiretroviral therapy. The nucleotides read TGTGCTAGTGGTCCCCCTTTGGGCCTCAATCAGCCCCAGCATTTT. The resulting protein is CASGPPLGLNQPQHF. When the CDR3 is completed using the reference TRBV12-5 and TRBJ1-5 genes on either side, the full variable domain is DARVTQTPRHKVTEMGQEVTMRCQPILGHNTVFWYRQTMMQGLELLAYFRNRAPLDDSGMPKDRFSAEMPDATLATLKIQPSEPRDSAVYFCASGPPLGLNQPQHFGDGTRLSIL.